The 20 T cell receptor beta chains reported below all come from one sample, sequenced in a study of Ad26.COV2.S vaccination and SARS-CoV-2 variants. Some clones are missing from TCRdb's copy, which holds only in-frame ones; the method was immunoSEQ multiplex PCR. Seen here are fewer than 400,000 clones, over 80% observed once, and the top ten hold about 2.1%. Specified treatment: some 20 received Ad26.COV2.S at low or high dose, single or two shots; roughly five received placebo; per-sample allocation not given. Day 63 after the first injection of vaccine or placebo was the sampling time. This material consisted of peripheral blood, taken in a trial of Ad26.COV2.S vaccine versus placebo. The receptors were sampled from a person between 18 and 60 years old who received the Ad26.COV2.S COVID-19 vaccine or a placebo.

The gene calls are TRBV6-5 and TRBJ2-7; D possibly uses TRBD1 or TRBD2 (5 bases each). Germline V lookup: CDR1 MNHEY, CDR2 SVGAGI. V was pared by 7 bases and J by 3 bases, with 13 bases between. The CDR3 spans 13 residues. The CDR3 region is CASNRDASYEQYF. The CDR3 DNA is TGTGCCAGCAACCGGGACGCAAGCTACGAGCAGTACTTC.

Worth noting for this clone: The same CDR3 arises from other DNA sequences in this sample as well. This chain joins TRBV9 and TRBJ1-2, with TRBD1 identical over 7 bases. Germline CDR1 and CDR2: SGDLS and YYNGEE. J was trimmed by 5 bases and V by 0 bases; bases with no gene match: 4. The CDR3 covers 14 residues. As DNA, the CDR3 is TGTGCCAGCAGCGTAGAGGGGGCGGGGTATGGCTACACCTTC. Translated: CASSVEGAGYGYTF.

The V gene is TRBV28, the J gene TRBJ2-4; D ambiguous. The V end was cut by 8 bases, the J end by 0 bases, with 5 bases between. There are 12 residues in the CDR3. Looked up from germline, CDR1 is MDHEN and CDR2 is SYDVKM. The CDR3 spells CASGLAKNIQYF. The CDR3 bases are TGTGCCAGCGGTCTAGCCAAAAACATTCAGTACTTC.

The chain is built from TRBV11-2 and TRBJ2-7; D gene uncertain. The germline CDR1 and CDR2 sequences are SGHAT and FQNNGV. The CDR3 has 11 amino acids. V lost 5 bases to trimming and J lost 3 bases, with 5 bases between them. CDR3 sequence: CASSPHYEQYF. Written as DNA, the CDR3 is TGTGCCAGCAGCCCCCACTACGAGCAGTACTTC.

This sequence joins TRBV28 and TRBJ2-7; 9 nucleotides match TRBD2. The CDR3 totals 16 residues. V gave up 5 bases and J gave up 5 bases; unmatched junction bases: 13. Germline CDR1 reads MDHEN; CDR2 reads SYDVKM. Here the CDR3 reads CASSLGSPAGGDEQYF. CDR3 nucleotide sequence: TGTGCCAGCAGTCTGGGAAGCCCTGCGGGGGGGGACGAGCAGTACTTC.

The chain uses TRBV5-1 and TRBJ1-5; D gene unclear. The germline gives CDR1 SGHRS, CDR2 YFSETQ. V was pared by 3 bases and J by 7 bases, with 11 bases between. The CDR3 runs to 13 residues. DNA of the CDR3: TGCGCCAGCAGCTCCGCTCCTGGGCAGCCCCAGCATTTT. Translating it yields CASSSAPGQPQHF.

This clone has a handful of counts. The chain uses TRBV10-3 and TRBJ2-6, with D unresolved. In germline, CDR1 is ENHRY, CDR2 SYGVKD. This CDR3 contains 15 residues. Trimming shortened V by 2 bases and J by 5 bases, and 10 bases separated the two germline ends. CDR3 loop: CAISETVGRANVLTF. The CDR3 DNA sequence: TGTGCCATCAGTGAGACTGTGGGCAGGGCCAACGTCCTGACTTTC.

The gene calls are TRBV28 and TRBJ1-1; weak D call: TRBD1 (5 bases). The V and J ends lost 6 bases and 0 bases respectively, with 17 bases between them. Germline loops: CDR1 MDHEN, CDR2 SYDVKM. The CDR3 runs 16 residues. CDR3 in amino acids: CASSSAGRAMNTEAFF. In nucleotides, the CDR3 is TGTGCCAGCAGCTCCGCAGGGAGGGCCATGAACACTGAAGCTTTCTTT.

This clone occurred a few times. The gene calls are TRBV10-1 and TRBJ2-5, with D perhaps TRBD1 (5 bases). The CDR3 runs 13 residues. Germline V gene sequence: CDR1 WNHNN, CDR2 SYGVQD (reference sequence). V was shortened by 0 bases and J by 6 bases, with 8 bases between the two germline ends. The CDR3 loop reads CASSESRVQTQYF. The DNA of the CDR3 is TGCGCCAGCAGTGAGTCCAGGGTGCAGACCCAGTACTTC.

This clone was found once. The V call is TRBV27, the J call TRBJ2-2; TRBD1 or TRBD2 may be the D gene (6 bases each). V was clipped by 7 bases and J by 4 bases, with 10 bases between them. The germline V gene encodes CDR1 MNHEY and CDR2 SMNVEV (reference sequence). The CDR3 spans 13 residues. The CDR3 DNA is TGTGCCAGCACGGGGGCGGGCACCGGGGAGCTGTTTTTT. This encodes CASTGAGTGELFF.

This chain connects TRBV2 to TRBJ1-5; no definite D call. This CDR3 has 13 residues. The V end was cut by 10 bases, the J end by 4 bases, with 14 bases between. The germline gives CDR1 SNHLY, CDR2 FYNNEI. CDR3 sequence: CATRSEQNQPQHF. The CDR3, as DNA: TGTGCCACCCGATCGGAGCAGAATCAGCCCCAGCATTTT.

The chain has TRBV19 and TRBJ2-5, with unresolved D. CDR1 and CDR2 (germline): LNHDA, SQIVND (reference sequence). The length of the CDR3 is 14 residues. V shed 1 base and J shed 1 base, with 7 bases lying between them. The CDR3 bases are TGTGCCAGTAGTATAGTTGGCGGCCAAGAGACCCAGTACTTC. This gives the protein CASSIVGGQETQYF.

Only one count was recorded for this clone. This chain links TRBV5-4 with TRBJ2-3; 7 bases are shared with TRBD2. The CDR3 consists of 14 residues. V shed 4 bases, J shed 2 bases, and the junction held 4 bases outside the gene matches. Germline lookup yields CDR1 SGHNT and CDR2 YYREEE (reference sequence). CDR3 region: CASSKRDSTDTQYF. The CDR3 nucleotides are TGTGCCAGCAGCAAGCGGGATTCCACAGATACGCAGTATTTT.

CDR3: CASSLGTASNYGYTF. CDR3 coding DNA: TGTGCCAGCTCACTCGGGACAGCAAGTAACTATGGCTACACCTTC. This chain uses TRBV18 with TRBJ1-2, with TRBD1 identical over 7 bases. The CDR3 loop spans 15 amino acids. The germline CDR1 and CDR2 sequences are KGHSH and LQKENI. V was clipped by 4 bases and J by 1 base; unmatched bases: 6.

The chain uses TRBV5-1 and TRBJ1-1, with D uncertain. The CDR3 sequence is 13 residues long. CDR1 and CDR2 (germline): SGHRS, YFSETQ. Trimming stripped 0 bases from V and 6 bases from J, with 9 bases between. The CDR3 nucleotides are TGCGCCAGCAGCTTGGAAGATCTGGCTGAAGCTTTCTTT. It yields the protein CASSLEDLAEAFF.

The chain carries TRBV19 and TRBJ1-5, with D possibly matching TRBD1 (6 bases). Germline V CDR1 and CDR2: LNHDA, SQIVND (reference sequence). The CDR3 has 15 residues. The V and J ends lost 2 bases and 6 bases respectively, with 14 bases between them. CDR3 sequence: CASSINGGASQPQHF. CDR3 sequence (DNA): TGTGCCAGTAGTATAAATGGGGGGGCGAGTCAGCCCCAGCATTTT.

The chain joins TRBV2 to TRBJ1-4; possible D gene TRBD1, 5 bases. This CDR3 region has 14 residues. Germline CDR1 and CDR2: SNHLY and FYNNEI. Between the trimmed V and J ends, which lost 6 bases and 4 bases, there was a span of 12 bases. CDR3 DNA sequence: TGTGCCAGCAGGGAGACAGCGGTTAATGAAAAACTGTTTTTT. Translated, it gives CASRETAVNEKLFF.

The chain couples TRBV7-2 to TRBJ2-7; 8 bases are shared with TRBD2. The CDR3 is 15 residues long. V trimming: 6 bases; J trimming: 4 bases; junction bases outside the gene matches: 11. CDR1 SGHTA and CDR2 FQGNSA come from the germline V gene. The CDR3 here is CASRRTGGPMYEQYF. In nucleotides, the CDR3 is TGTGCCAGCAGACGAACGGGGGGGCCTATGTACGAGCAGTACTTC.

The chain couples TRBV2 to TRBJ1-1; D unresolved. The CDR3 runs 14 residues. Trimming took off 3 bases at V and 3 bases at J, with 11 bases between the two ends. CDR1 and CDR2 from the germline V gene are SNHLY and FYNNEI. CDR3 amino acids: CASSDKSSDTEAFF. In nucleotides, the CDR3 is TGTGCCAGCAGTGATAAGTCGTCGGACACTGAAGCTTTCTTT.

This chain connects TRBV27 to TRBJ1-1; D possibly corresponds to TRBD1 (6 bases). CDR3 length: 15 residues. Trimming shortened V by 8 bases and J by 0 bases, and 16 bases separated the two germline ends. Germline CDR1 and CDR2: MNHEY and SMNVEV (reference sequence). The CDR3 DNA reads as TGTGCCAGCGGGTCAAATGACAGGATGAACACTGAAGCTTTCTTT. It is translated as CASGSNDRMNTEAFF.